Following are 5 T cell receptor beta chains from one sample sequenced in a study of identical twins. TCRdb reprocessed the 5' RACE reads with MiXCR, giving one entry per CDR3 protein. The table records more than 1.5 million distinct CDR3 sequences, around 33% of them present only once. Sequencing was carried out using cord blood. The source of these receptors is a newborn girl in good health.

Note on this clonotype: Sequence at one end of the junction differs from germline and may be a read error. This chain links TRBV13 with TRBJ2-7, with a possible D match to TRBD1 (5 bases). This CDR3 has 14 amino acids. The V gene's germline CDR1 is PRHDT and CDR2 FYEKMQ (reference sequence). In DNA, the CDR3 is TGTGCCAGCAGCGGACACAGGAGCTCCTACGAGCACTACTTC. It is translated as CASSGHRSSYEHYF.

This clonotype was seen more than once but under ten times. The rearrangement uses TRBV27 and TRBJ2-4; 15 bases fit TRBD2. The DNA end is a closer match to TRBJ2-7, so the J assignment may be wrong. The CDR3 runs 16 residues. The germline V gene encodes CDR1 MNHEY and CDR2 SMNVEV (reference sequence). The CDR3 region is CASSSPGLAGGNEQYF. The CDR3, as DNA: TGTGCCAGCAGTTCCCCGGGACTAGCGGGAGGAAACGAGCAGTACTTC.

The chain employs TRBV11-1 and TRBJ1-1; D unclear. CDR3 size: 14 residues. CDR1 SGHAT and CDR2 FQDESV come from the germline V gene (reference sequence). The V gene lost 3 bases and the J gene lost 1 base, with 9 bases spanning the gap. The CDR3 DNA reads as TGTGCCAGCAGCTTTGGGAGTGCGAACACTGAAGCTTTCTTT. It codes for CASSFGSANTEAFF.

This clonotype was counted only a few times. The chain recombines TRBV12-3 or TRBV12-4 with TRBJ2-4; TRBD1 matches at 8 bases. CDR3 length: 17 residues. The V and J ends lost 1 base and 0 bases, in that order; junction bases with no gene match: 5. The chain's CDR3 is CASSLVLRGLAKNIQYF. Written as DNA, the CDR3 is TGTGCCAGCAGTTTAGTGCTCAGGGGGCTAGCCAAAAACATTCAGTACTTC.

This clonotype was seen a handful of times. V gene TRBV7-2 combines with J gene TRBJ1-2; D remains unclear. Deletions cut 0 bases from V and 3 bases from J, with 11 bases between. Germline V gives CDR1 SGHTA, CDR2 FQGNSA. The CDR3 runs to 15 residues. CDR3 protein: CASSLALARDYGYTF. The CDR3, as DNA: TGTGCCAGCAGCTTAGCCCTGGCAAGGGACTATGGCTACACCTTC. The variable domain in full, completed from reference TRBV7-2 and TRBJ1-2, reads GAGVSQSPSNKVTEKGKDVELRCDPISGHTALYWYRQSLGQGLEFLIYFQGNSAPDKSGLPSDRFSAERTGGSVSTLTIQRTQQEDSAVYLCASSLALARDYGYTFGSGTRLTVV.